This T cell receptor (beta chain) was obtained from a study of blood T cell repertoires in COVID-19. The overall study: Acute and convalescent COVID-19 specimens originated in the United States, Italy and Spain. The cDNA or gDNA used as material had been derived from T cells, B-cell-depleted T cells, or PBMCs.

V was pared by 5 bases and J by 1 base, with 10 bases of the junction left unmatched. The germline gives CDR1 PRHDT, CDR2 FYEKMQ (reference sequence). CDR3 length equals 16 residues. Per the original data handling: Estimates of nucleated cell counts were drawn from the amplification of reference gene primers. Sequenced by immunoSEQ multiplex PCR; TCRdb stores in-frame clones only, minus some. D and trimming come from the DNA, and the V and J calls and clone size come from that table. The sample lists roughly 250,000 clones; roughly nine tenths were seen once. Material for sequencing was peripheral blood. V gene TRBV13 combines with J gene TRBJ2-7; 8 nucleotides agree with TRBD2. The receptor comes from a man aged 60 to 69 who had recovered from COVID-19. The CDR3 region has the DNA TGTGCCAGCAGCACACCGACGGGGGGGCGTTCCTACGAGCAGTACTTC. The encoded protein is CASSTPTGGRSYEQYF.